This passage covers 12 T cell receptor beta chains from one sample sequenced in a study of human T cells and chemical hapten exposure. MiXCR, applied by TCRdb to the RACE reads, yields one record per CDR3 protein. This sample yields around 380,000 distinct CDR3 sequences, of which 4.8% are seen a single time; 2% to 2.5% belongs to the top ten. This sample's time point: patch test 1, 2 weeks after DPC sensitization. Documented treatment: therapeutic diphenylcyclopropenone sensitization with weekly scalp DPC. The source material was whole blood, sampled in connection with sensitization to the hapten diphenylcyclopropenone (DPC). Receptors originate from a woman between 50 and 59 years old with alopecia areata. Some clones in this sample may be carry-over from other donors' samples.

This clonotype was counted between two and nine times. V and J are TRBV24-1 and TRBJ2-1; tentatively, D is TRBD1 (5 bases). Trimming pared 0 bases from V and 10 bases from J, leaving 9 bases between. The CDR3 length is 13 residues. Germline values: CDR1 KGHDR, CDR2 SFDVKD. Here the CDR3 reads CATSDLRGLEQFF. The CDR3, as DNA: TGTGCCACCAGTGATTTGAGGGGTTTAGAGCAGTTCTTC.

A word on this clonotype: Just one base apart from a much larger clone, this may be a read error. The chain combines TRBV6-2 or TRBV6-3 with TRBJ2-1; D uncertain. The CDR3 contains 11 residues. CDR1 is MNHEY and CDR2 is SVGEGT in the germline V gene. Trimming stripped 4 bases from V and 13 bases from J, with 11 bases between. CDR3 nucleotides: TGTGCCAGCAGTTTCCGTGGTGACCAGTTCTTC. It specifies CASSFRGDQFF.

This rearrangement joins TRBV11-2 to TRBJ2-3; D possibly corresponds to TRBD2 (6 bases). Germline-derived CDR1 and CDR2 are SGHAT and FQNNGV. This CDR3 comprises 16 residues. V was cut by 1 base and J by 4 bases, with 15 bases left in between. The CDR3 DNA reads as TGTGCCAGCAGCTTAGGTGTCTGGGGGACTTCAGATACGCAGTATTTT. Translation gives CASSLGVWGTSDTQYF.

This clonotype was counted ten times or more. This chain uses TRBV6-1 with TRBJ1-4; D remains ambiguous. Per the germline V gene, CDR1 is MNHNS and CDR2 is SASEGT. The ends were cut back, 3 bases at V and 10 bases at J, with 9 bases in the middle. The CDR3 covers 12 residues. The CDR3, as DNA: TGTGCCAGCAGTGACGACACGTTAAAACTGTTTTTT. Its protein product is CASSDDTLKLFF.

The chain has TRBV5-4 and TRBJ1-4; no reliable D call. CDR1 is SGHNT, CDR2 YYREEE, per germline (reference sequence). The CDR3 is 13 residues long. Trimming left V 4 bases short and J 6 bases short, with 10 bases between. CDR3 nucleotide sequence: TGTGCCAGCAGCGGGTCACACGATGAAAAACTGTTTTTT. The encoded protein is CASSGSHDEKLFF.

The gene calls are TRBV7-9 and TRBJ1-1, with 7 bases lining up with TRBD1. This CDR3 is 14 amino acids long. CDR1 and CDR2 (germline): SEHNR, FQNEAQ (reference sequence). V was pared by 5 bases and J by 4 bases, with 7 bases of the junction left unmatched. The DNA for the CDR3 is TGTGCCAGCAGCCCAACTCCAGGGGGCACTGAAGCTTTCTTT. It is translated as CASSPTPGGTEAFF. The whole variable domain, filled in from reference TRBV7-9 and TRBJ1-1, reads DTGVSQNPRHKITKRGQNVTFRCDPISEHNRLYWYRQTLGQGPEFLTYFQNEAQLEKSRLLSDRFSAERPKGSFSTLEIQRTEQGDSAMYLCASSPTPGGTEAFFGQGTRLTVV.

A few counts support this clonotype. This chain joins TRBV4-3 and TRBJ2-1, with TRBD2 as a possible D gene (6 bases). This CDR3 spans 17 amino acids. V was pared by 1 base and J by 2 bases, with 15 bases between. Per germline, CDR1 LGHNA and CDR2 YSLEER. The CDR3 DNA reads as TGCGCCAGCAGCCAAGCCTCGGCGGGACGACCCTACAATGAGCAGTTCTTC. This gives the protein CASSQASAGRPYNEQFF.

There are many counts of this clonotype. The rearrangement uses TRBV7-2 and TRBJ2-6; D not certain. The CDR3 runs 14 residues. In germline, CDR1 is SGHTA, CDR2 FQGNSA. The ends were cut back, 5 bases at V and 3 bases at J, with 8 bases in the middle. CDR3 nucleotide sequence: TGTGCCAGCAGCGCGTTTTATGGGGCCAACGTCCTGACTTTC. Its protein is CASSAFYGANVLTF.

This clonotype has at least ten counts. The genes are TRBV11-2 and TRBJ2-1; D may correspond to TRBD1 or TRBD2 (6 bases each). The CDR3 loop spans 13 amino acids. Germline lookup yields CDR1 SGHAT and CDR2 FQNNGV. With 5 bases removed from V and 3 bases from J, the gap between germline ends came to 8 bases. CDR3 sequence: CASSGGGYNEQFF. Written as DNA, the CDR3 is TGTGCCAGCAGCGGAGGGGGCTACAATGAGCAGTTCTTC.

With respect to this clonotype: One junction end disagrees with the germline gene, perhaps due to a read error. The chain carries TRBV30 and TRBJ2-1, with 11 nucleotides matching TRBD2. Germline assignment: CDR1 GTSNPN and CDR2 SVGIG (reference sequence). The CDR3 spans 12 residues. The CDR3 sequence is CAWSGPGLADQF. As DNA, the CDR3 is TGTGCCTGGAGTGGCCCGGGACTAGCGGACCAATTC.

This clonotype has more than one count but fewer than ten. The chain is built from TRBV9 and TRBJ1-2, with 7 nucleotides matching TRBD1. The ends lost 3 bases at V and 4 bases at J; junction bases unmatched: 15. CDR3 length: 17 amino acids. The germline gives CDR1 SGDLS, CDR2 YYNGEE. CDR3: CASSEGRQGALPYGYTF. CDR3 sequence (DNA): TGTGCCAGCAGCGAGGGGAGACAGGGAGCCCTTCCCTATGGCTACACCTTC.

This chain's CDR3 is CASSTSPEKLFF. The CDR3 bases are TGTGCCAGCAGCACAAGTCCCGAAAAACTGTTTTTT. The genes are TRBV6-6 and TRBJ1-4; D is unresolved. From germline, CDR1 is MNHNY and CDR2 SVGAGI (reference sequence). Trimming left V 6 bases short and J 8 bases short, with 10 bases between. CDR3 length: 12 amino acids.